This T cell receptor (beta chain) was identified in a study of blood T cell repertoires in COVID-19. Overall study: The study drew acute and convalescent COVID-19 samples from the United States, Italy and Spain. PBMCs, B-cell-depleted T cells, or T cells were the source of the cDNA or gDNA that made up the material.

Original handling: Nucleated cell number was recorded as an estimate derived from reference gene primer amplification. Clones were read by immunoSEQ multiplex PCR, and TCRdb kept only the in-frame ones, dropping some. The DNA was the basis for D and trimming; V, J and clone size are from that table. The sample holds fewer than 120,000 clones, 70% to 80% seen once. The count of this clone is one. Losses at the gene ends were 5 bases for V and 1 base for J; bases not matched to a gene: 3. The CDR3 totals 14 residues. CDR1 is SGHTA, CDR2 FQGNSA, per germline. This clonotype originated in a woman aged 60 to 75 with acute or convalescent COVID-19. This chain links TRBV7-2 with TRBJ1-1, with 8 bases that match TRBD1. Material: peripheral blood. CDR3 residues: CASSRDRWNTEAFF. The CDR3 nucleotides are TGTGCCAGCAGCCGGGACAGGTGGAACACTGAAGCTTTCTTT.